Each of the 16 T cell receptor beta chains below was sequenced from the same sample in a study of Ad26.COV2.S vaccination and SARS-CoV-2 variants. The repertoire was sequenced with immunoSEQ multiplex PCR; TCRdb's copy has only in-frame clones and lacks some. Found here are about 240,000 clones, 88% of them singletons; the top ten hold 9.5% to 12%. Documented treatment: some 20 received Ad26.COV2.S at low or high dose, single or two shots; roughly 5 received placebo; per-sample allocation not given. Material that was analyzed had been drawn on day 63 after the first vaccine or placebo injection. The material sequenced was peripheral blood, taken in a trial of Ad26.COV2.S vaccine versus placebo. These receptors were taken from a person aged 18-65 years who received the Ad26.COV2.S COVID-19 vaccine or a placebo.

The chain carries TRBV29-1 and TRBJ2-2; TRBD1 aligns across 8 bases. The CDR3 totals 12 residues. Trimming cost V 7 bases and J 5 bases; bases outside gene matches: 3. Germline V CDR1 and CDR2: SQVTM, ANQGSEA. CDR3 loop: CSGGQATGELFF. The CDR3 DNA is TGCAGCGGGGGACAGGCGACCGGGGAGCTGTTTTTT.

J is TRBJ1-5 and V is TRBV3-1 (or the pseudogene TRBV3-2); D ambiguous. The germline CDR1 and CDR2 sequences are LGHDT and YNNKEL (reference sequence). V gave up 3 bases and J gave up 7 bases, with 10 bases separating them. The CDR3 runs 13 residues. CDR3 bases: TGTGCCAGCAGCCATGGGGTGGAACAGCCCCAGCATTTT. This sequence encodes CASSHGVEQPQHF.

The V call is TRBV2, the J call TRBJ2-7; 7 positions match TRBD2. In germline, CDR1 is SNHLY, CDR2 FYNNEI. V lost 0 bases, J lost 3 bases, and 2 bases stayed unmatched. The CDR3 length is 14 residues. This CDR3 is CASSEATGGYEQYF. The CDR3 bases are TGTGCCAGCAGTGAAGCCACGGGGGGCTACGAGCAGTACTTC. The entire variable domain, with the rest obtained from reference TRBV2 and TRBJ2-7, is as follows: EPEVTQTPSHQVTQMGQEVILRCVPISNHLYFYWYRQILGQKVEFLVSFYNNEISEKSEIFDDQFSVERPDGSNFTLKIRSTKLEDSAMYFCASSEATGGYEQYFGPGTRLTVT.

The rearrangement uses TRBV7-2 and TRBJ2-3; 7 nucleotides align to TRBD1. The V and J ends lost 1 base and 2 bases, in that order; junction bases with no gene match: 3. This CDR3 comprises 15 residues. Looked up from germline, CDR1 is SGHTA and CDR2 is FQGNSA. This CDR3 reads CASSLVTGLTDTQYF. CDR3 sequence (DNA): TGTGCCAGCAGCTTAGTGACAGGGCTCACAGATACGCAGTATTTT.

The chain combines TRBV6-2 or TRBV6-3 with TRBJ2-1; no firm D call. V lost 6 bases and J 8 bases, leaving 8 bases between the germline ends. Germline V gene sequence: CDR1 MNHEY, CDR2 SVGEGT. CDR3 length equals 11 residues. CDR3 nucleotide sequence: TGTGCCAGCAGCCCCCTTTATGAGCAGTTCTTC. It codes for CASSPLYEQFF.

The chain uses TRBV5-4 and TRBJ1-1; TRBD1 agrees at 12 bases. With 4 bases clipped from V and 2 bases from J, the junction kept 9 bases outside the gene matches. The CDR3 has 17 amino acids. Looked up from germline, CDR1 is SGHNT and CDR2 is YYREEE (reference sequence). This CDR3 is CASSPPGTGGLNTEAFF. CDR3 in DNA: TGTGCCAGCAGCCCTCCGGGGACAGGGGGCCTTAACACTGAAGCTTTCTTT. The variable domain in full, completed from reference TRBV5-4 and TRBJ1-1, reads ETGVTQSPTHLIKTRGQQVTLRCSSQSGHNTVSWYQQALGQGPQFIFQYYREEENGRGNFPPRFSGLQFPNYSSELNVNALELDDSALYLCASSPPGTGGLNTEAFFGQGTRLTVV.

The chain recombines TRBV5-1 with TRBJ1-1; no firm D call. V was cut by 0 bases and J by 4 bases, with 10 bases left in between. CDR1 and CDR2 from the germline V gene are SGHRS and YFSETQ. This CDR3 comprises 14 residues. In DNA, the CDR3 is TGCGCCAGCAGCTTGGCGGATAAGGGCACTGAAGCTTTCTTT. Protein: CASSLADKGTEAFF.

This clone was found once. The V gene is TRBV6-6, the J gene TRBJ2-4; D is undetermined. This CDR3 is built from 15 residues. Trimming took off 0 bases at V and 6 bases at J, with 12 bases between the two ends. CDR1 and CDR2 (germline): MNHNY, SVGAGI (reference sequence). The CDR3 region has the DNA TGTGCCAGCAGTTACTCGATTGACGGTCTAAACATTCAGTACTTC. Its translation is CASSYSIDGLNIQYF.

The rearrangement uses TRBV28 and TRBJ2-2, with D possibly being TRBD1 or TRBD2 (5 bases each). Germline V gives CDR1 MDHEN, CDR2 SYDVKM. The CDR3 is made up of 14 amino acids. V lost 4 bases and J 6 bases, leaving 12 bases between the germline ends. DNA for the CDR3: TGTGCCAGCAGTTGGGACCTTTCTCCCGGGGAGCTGTTTTTT. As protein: CASSWDLSPGELFF. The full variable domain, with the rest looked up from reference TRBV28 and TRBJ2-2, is DVKVTQSSRYLVKRTGEKVFLECVQDMDHENMFWYRQDPGLGLRLIYFSYDVKMKEKGDIPEGYSVSREKKERFSLILESASTNQTSMYLCASSWDLSPGELFFGEGSRLTVL.

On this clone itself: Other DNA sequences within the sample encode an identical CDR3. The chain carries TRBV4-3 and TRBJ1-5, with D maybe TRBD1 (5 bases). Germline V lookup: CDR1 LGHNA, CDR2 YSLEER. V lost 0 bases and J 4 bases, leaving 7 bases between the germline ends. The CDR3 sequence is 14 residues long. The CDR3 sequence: CASSQDRGNQPQHF. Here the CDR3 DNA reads TGCGCCAGCAGCCAAGACCGGGGGAATCAGCCCCAGCATTTT.

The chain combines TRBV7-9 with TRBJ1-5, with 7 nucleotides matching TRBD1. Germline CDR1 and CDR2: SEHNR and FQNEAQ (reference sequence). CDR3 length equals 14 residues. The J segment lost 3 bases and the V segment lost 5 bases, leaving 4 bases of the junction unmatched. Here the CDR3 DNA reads TGTGCCAGCAGCCCGGGACAGCCCAATCAGCCCCAGCATTTT. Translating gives CASSPGQPNQPQHF.

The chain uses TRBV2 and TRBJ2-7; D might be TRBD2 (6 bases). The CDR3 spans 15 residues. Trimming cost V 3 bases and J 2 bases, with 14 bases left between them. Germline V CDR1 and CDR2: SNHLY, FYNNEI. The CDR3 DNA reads TGTGCCAGCAGTGATGGGACCCCGGGAGCCTACGAGCAGTACTTC. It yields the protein CASSDGTPGAYEQYF.

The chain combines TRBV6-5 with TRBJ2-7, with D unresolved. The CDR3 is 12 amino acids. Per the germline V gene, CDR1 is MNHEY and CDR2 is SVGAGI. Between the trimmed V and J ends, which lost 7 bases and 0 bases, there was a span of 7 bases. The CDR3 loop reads CASIGYSYEQYF. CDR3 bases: TGTGCCAGCATTGGCTACTCCTACGAGCAGTACTTC.

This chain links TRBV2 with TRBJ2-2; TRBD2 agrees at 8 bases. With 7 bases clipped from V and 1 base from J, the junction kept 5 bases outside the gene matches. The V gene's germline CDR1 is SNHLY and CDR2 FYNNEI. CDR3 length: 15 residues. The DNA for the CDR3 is TGTGCCAGCACTCGGCTAGCGGGGAACACCGGGGAGCTGTTTTTT. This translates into CASTRLAGNTGELFF. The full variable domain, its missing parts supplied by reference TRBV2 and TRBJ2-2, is EPEVTQTPSHQVTQMGQEVILRCVPISNHLYFYWYRQILGQKVEFLVSFYNNEISEKSEIFDDQFSVERPDGSNFTLKIRSTKLEDSAMYFCASTRLAGNTGELFFGEGSRLTVL.

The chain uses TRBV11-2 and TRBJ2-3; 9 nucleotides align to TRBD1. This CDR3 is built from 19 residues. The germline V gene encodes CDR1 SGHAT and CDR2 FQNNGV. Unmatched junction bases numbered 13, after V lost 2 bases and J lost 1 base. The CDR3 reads CASSLIIGSGTGRTDTQYF. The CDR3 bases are TGTGCCAGCAGCTTAATAATAGGAAGCGGGACAGGGCGCACAGATACGCAGTATTTT.

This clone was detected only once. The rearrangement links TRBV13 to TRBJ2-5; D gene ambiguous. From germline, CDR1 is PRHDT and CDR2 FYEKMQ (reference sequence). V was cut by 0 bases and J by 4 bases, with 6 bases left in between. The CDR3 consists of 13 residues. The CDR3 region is CASSLGERETQYF. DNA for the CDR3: TGTGCCAGCAGCTTAGGGGAGAGAGAGACCCAGTACTTC.